One sample yielded the 12 T cell receptor beta chains listed below, sequenced in a study of cytomegalovirus exposure and HLA in healthy donors. Sequenced by immunoSEQ multiplex PCR; TCRdb stores in-frame clones only, minus some. The data show about 140,000 clones, about 83% seen once. Material for sequencing was PBMCs. These receptors were obtained from a woman younger than 45 in good health and CMV-seronegative.

The chain links TRBV27 to TRBJ2-3, with 7 bases fitting TRBD1. The CDR3 loop spans 16 amino acids. Trimming took 1 base from V and 3 from J; bases not matched to a gene: 7. Germline assignment: CDR1 MNHEY and CDR2 SMNVEV (reference sequence). The CDR3 region is CASSLLGRGKTDTQYF. The CDR3 DNA reads as TGTGCCAGCAGTTTATTGGGCAGGGGGAAAACAGATACGCAGTATTTT.

The rearrangement joins TRBV2 to TRBJ1-1, with TRBD1 matching 9 bases. CDR3 length equals 17 residues. Germline lookup yields CDR1 SNHLY and CDR2 FYNNEI. Losses at the gene ends were 4 bases for V and 2 bases for J; bases not matched to a gene: 11. CDR3 sequence reads: CASSGPGQGTSNTEAFF. CDR3 nucleotides: TGTGCCAGCAGTGGGCCGGGACAGGGAACGAGTAACACTGAAGCTTTCTTT.

As to this clone: Other DNA sequences within the sample encode an identical CDR3. V usage is TRBV29-1 and J usage is TRBJ1-2; 8 bases are shared with TRBD1. V trimming: 4 bases; J trimming: 8 bases; junction bases outside the gene matches: 9. The CDR3 consists of 13 residues. CDR1 is SQVTM, CDR2 ANQGSEA, per germline. In DNA, the CDR3 is TGCAGCGTTGTGGGTCAGGGGGCGTGGGGCTACACCTTC. It encodes CSVVGQGAWGYTF.

This clone was detected once. The V and J genes are TRBV5-6 and TRBJ1-2, with D possibly being TRBD1 (5 bases). Germline V lookup: CDR1 SGHDT, CDR2 YYEEEE. The ends were cut back, 0 bases at V and 2 bases at J, with 11 bases in the middle. The CDR3 totals 15 residues. The CDR3: CASSLGGGLNYGYTF. CDR3 bases: TGTGCCAGCAGCTTGGGTGGGGGGTTGAACTATGGCTACACCTTC.

This chain links TRBV4-1 with TRBJ2-1; a possible D gene is TRBD1 (7 bases). The V gene's germline CDR1 is MGHRA and CDR2 YSYEKL. Trimming took 5 bases from V and 8 from J, leaving 19 bases between them. The CDR3 contains 15 residues. CDR3: CASSKTRDSTDEQFF. In nucleotides, the CDR3 is TGCGCCAGCAGCAAAACGCGGGACAGCACAGATGAGCAGTTCTTC.

The CDR3 here is CASSDGVYLTGDTEAFF. The CDR3 coding sequence is TGTGCCAGCAGTGACGGGGTTTATCTAACGGGAGACACTGAAGCTTTCTTT. The V gene is TRBV27, the J gene TRBJ1-1, with D unclear. The CDR3 is 17 residues long. Trimming pared 5 bases from V and 3 bases from J, leaving 22 bases between. The germline V gene encodes CDR1 MNHEY and CDR2 SMNVEV (reference sequence).

The gene calls are TRBV7-2 and TRBJ1-5; D gene unclear. V gave up 5 bases and J gave up 0 bases, with 5 bases separating them. Germline V gene data show CDR1 as SGHTA and CDR2 as FQGNSA. The CDR3 length is 13 residues. The CDR3 coding sequence is TGTGCCAGCAGCCAGTATAGCAATCAGCCCCAGCATTTT. This gives the protein CASSQYSNQPQHF.

The chain joins TRBV2 to TRBJ1-6, with 8 bases lining up with TRBD1. The CDR3 is made up of 13 amino acids. V gave up 11 bases and J gave up 7 bases; unmatched junction bases: 7. Per the germline V gene, CDR1 is SNHLY and CDR2 is FYNNEI. The CDR3 spells CAGGTGGNSPLHF. CDR3 nucleotide sequence: TGTGCCGGAGGGACAGGAGGAAATTCACCCCTCCACTTT.

The chain joins TRBV9 to TRBJ1-1; 9 bases fit TRBD1. This CDR3 is 13 amino acids long. The germline gives CDR1 SGDLS, CDR2 YYNGEE. J gave up 8 bases and V 3 bases, and 5 bases lay outside the gene matches. The CDR3 is CASSGNRGPEAFF. CDR3 sequence (DNA): TGTGCCAGCAGCGGTAACAGGGGGCCGGAAGCTTTCTTT.

The chain is built from TRBV19 and TRBJ2-5; a weak D match, TRBD1 (6 bases). With 4 bases removed from V and 7 bases from J, the gap between germline ends came to 16 bases. CDR1 is LNHDA and CDR2 is SQIVND in the germline V gene (reference sequence). The CDR3 extends over 14 amino acids. The CDR3 DNA follows: TGTGCCAGTAGTAGTACAGGGCGCCAGGGGACCCAGTACTTC. The encoded protein is CASSSTGRQGTQYF.

This clone was observed a few times. V and J are TRBV4-1 and TRBJ2-5; D not resolved. Germline CDR1 MGHRA, CDR2 YSYEKL. The CDR3 sequence is 14 residues long. V gave up 1 base and J gave up 5 bases, with 11 bases separating them. As DNA, the CDR3 is TGCGCCAGCAGCCAAGGGCCCCTCGGGGAGACCCAGTACTTC. This encodes CASSQGPLGETQYF.

The V call is TRBV18, the J call TRBJ1-1, with 8 positions matching TRBD1. Losses at the gene ends were 0 bases for V and 0 bases for J; bases not matched to a gene: 3. CDR3 size: 16 residues. Germline V gene sequence: CDR1 KGHSH, CDR2 LQKENI. CDR3 in amino acids: CASSPPGQAMNTEAFF. The CDR3 DNA is TGTGCCAGCTCACCACCGGGACAGGCAATGAACACTGAAGCTTTCTTT.